The 32 T cell receptor beta chains listed next were all sequenced from one sample in a study of blood T cell repertoires in COVID-19. Clones were read by immunoSEQ multiplex PCR, and TCRdb kept only the in-frame ones, dropping some. The table includes about 280,000 clones, roughly 85% detected once. Input material: peripheral blood. All receptors come from a human donor in a cohort sampled during active COVID-19.

The chain couples TRBV6-5 to TRBJ2-1, with unresolved D. The CDR3 is 14 residues long. V lost 0 bases and J 5 bases, leaving 8 bases between the germline ends. Germline V gene lookup returns CDR1 MNHEY and CDR2 SVGAGI. The CDR3 sequence is CASSYSGFNNEQFF. For the CDR3, the DNA is TGTGCCAGCAGTTACTCCGGGTTTAACAATGAGCAGTTCTTC.

J is TRBJ1-1 and V is TRBV6-5, with D unresolved. This CDR3 region has 16 residues. Germline V gene lookup returns CDR1 MNHEY and CDR2 SVGAGI. Trimming cost V 0 bases and J 1 base, with 12 bases left between them. The CDR3 protein is CASSYSGSRPNTEAFF. CDR3 nucleotide sequence: TGTGCCAGCAGTTACTCCGGGAGTAGGCCGAACACTGAAGCTTTCTTT.

This rearrangement joins TRBV5-1 to TRBJ2-3; unclear D gene. Germline CDR1 reads SGHRS; CDR2 reads YFSETQ. The CDR3 is made up of 17 amino acids. The V gene lost 7 bases and the J gene lost 2 bases, with 23 bases spanning the gap. CDR3 nucleotide sequence: TGCGCCAGCTTTCCTGGAGCCCGACCCGCTACCACAGATACGCAGTATTTT. This sequence encodes CASFPGARPATTDTQYF.

This chain links TRBV5-4 with TRBJ1-1, with 8 bases lining up with TRBD1. Trimming removed 1 base from V and 5 bases from J; junction bases left unmatched: 4. The germline gives CDR1 SGHNT, CDR2 YYREEE (reference sequence). CDR3 size: 14 residues. As DNA, the CDR3 is TGTGCCAGCAGCTTGCAGGGGGCGCGGACTGAAGCTTTCTTT. Encoded protein: CASSLQGARTEAFF.

V gene TRBV11-1 combines with J gene TRBJ1-5; D ambiguous. With 2 bases removed from V and 4 bases from J, the gap between germline ends came to 9 bases. Germline V CDR1 and CDR2: SGHAT, FQDESV (reference sequence). This CDR3 contains 14 residues. CDR3 DNA: TGTGCCAGCAGCTTAAACCCGGGGAATCAGCCCCAGCATTTT. It specifies CASSLNPGNQPQHF.

The chain combines TRBV5-1 with TRBJ2-3, with a possible D match to TRBD2 (6 bases). This CDR3 spans 12 amino acids. From germline, CDR1 is SGHRS and CDR2 YFSETQ. Trimming removed 3 bases from V and 6 bases from J, with 8 bases in between. CDR3 in DNA: TGCGCCAGCAGCTCTGGGGGGGATACGCAGTATTTT. Its protein is CASSSGGDTQYF.

CDR3 in DNA: TGTGCCAGCAGCAACGACTATTTGATCAGCGGTCCCAAAAACATTCAGTACTTC. This sequence encodes CASSNDYLISGPKNIQYF. J is TRBJ2-4 and V is TRBV21-1; the table's TRBD2 call for D was not verified on the DNA. TRBV21-1 is tagged as a pseudogene. The CDR3 extends over 18 amino acids.

This clone was detected only a few times. The chain is built from TRBV12-3 or TRBV12-4 and TRBJ2-1; 7 bases agree with TRBD2. V gave up 7 bases and J gave up 3 bases; unmatched junction bases: 3. This CDR3 is built from 13 residues. The CDR3: CASMERGYNEQFF. In DNA form, the CDR3 reads TGTGCCAGCATGGAGCGGGGCTACAATGAGCAGTTCTTC.

The CDR3 spells CATSQGPGELFF. For the CDR3, the DNA is TGTGCCACATCCCAGGGGCCCGGGGAGCTGTTTTTT. This rearrangement joins TRBV24-1 to TRBJ2-2, with a possible D match to TRBD1 (6 bases). Trimming removed 10 bases at V and 6 bases at J, with 11 bases between. There are 12 residues in the CDR3. CDR1 is KGHDR, CDR2 SFDVKD, per germline.

The rearrangement joins TRBV12-5 to TRBJ2-3; 8 nucleotides match TRBD2. The CDR3 runs 16 residues. Germline CDR1 and CDR2: LGHNT and FRNRAP. Trimming cost V 4 bases and J 5 bases; bases outside gene matches: 11. CDR3 in amino acids: CASGSPAGVVGDTQYF. The CDR3 DNA reads TGTGCTAGTGGTTCACCAGCGGGAGTCGTGGGAGATACGCAGTATTTT.

The chain uses TRBV5-1 and TRBJ2-6; 9 nucleotides agree with TRBD1. CDR1 is SGHRS and CDR2 is YFSETQ in the germline V gene. The CDR3 is 16 residues long. Trimming removed 1 base from V and 2 bases from J; junction bases left unmatched: 1. As DNA, the CDR3 is TGCGCCAGCAGCTTGCGGACAGGGGCTGGGGCCAACGTCCTGACTTTC. Encoded protein: CASSLRTGAGANVLTF.

V usage is TRBV7-9 and J usage is TRBJ2-7; D may be TRBD1 (5 bases). CDR1 and CDR2 from the germline V gene are SEHNR and FQNEAQ (reference sequence). V gave up 4 bases and J gave up 2 bases, with 9 bases separating them. The CDR3 totals 13 residues. As DNA, the CDR3 is TGTGCCAGCAGCTCGGACACGACCTACGAGCAGTACTTC. Translation: CASSSDTTYEQYF. Combining the CDR3 with reference TRBV7-9 and TRBJ2-7 gives the whole variable domain DTGVSQNPRHKITKRGQNVTFRCDPISEHNRLYWYRQTLGQGPEFLTYFQNEAQLEKSRLLSDRFSAERPKGSFSTLEIQRTEQGDSAMYLCASSSDTTYEQYFGPGTRLTVT.

This clone was detected a few times. This chain connects TRBV28 to TRBJ1-2; 9 bases agree with TRBD1. The CDR3 loop spans 15 amino acids. Germline V lookup: CDR1 MDHEN, CDR2 SYDVKM. V trimming: 5 bases; J trimming: 5 bases; junction bases outside the gene matches: 9. The CDR3 region has the DNA TGTGCCAGCAGTAAAAACAGGGGGCTTAGTTATGGCTACACCTTC. Translating it yields CASSKNRGLSYGYTF.

The V call is TRBV7-9, the J call TRBJ2-5; no clear D gene. The CDR3 sequence is 12 residues long. CDR1 and CDR2 from the germline V gene are SEHNR and FQNEAQ (reference sequence). Trimming stripped 6 bases from V and 1 base from J, with 6 bases between. The CDR3: CASSPSQETQYF. In DNA, the CDR3 is TGTGCCAGCAGTCCTTCCCAAGAGACCCAGTACTTC.

This clone was seen more than once but under ten times. The CDR3 here is CASSFDGRGIGELFF. CDR3 sequence (DNA): TGTGCCAGCAGTTTTGACGGGAGAGGGATCGGGGAGCTGTTTTTT. This chain uses TRBV27 with TRBJ2-2, with D maybe TRBD2 (6 bases). V was cut by 3 bases and J by 7 bases, with 15 bases left in between. The CDR3 spans 15 residues. Germline-derived CDR1 and CDR2 are MNHEY and SMNVEV (reference sequence).

The CDR3 here is CASSRGQGAIVSQHF. Written as DNA, the CDR3 is TGTGCCAGCTCCCGCGGACAGGGCGCCATAGTATCCCAGCATTTT. The chain has TRBV18 and TRBJ1-5; TRBD1 matches 8 bases. Germline V gives CDR1 KGHSH, CDR2 LQKENI. The CDR3 has 15 residues. V gave up 6 bases and J gave up 11 bases; unmatched junction bases: 15.

V gene TRBV6-5 combines with J gene TRBJ2-3; D not certain. The CDR3 length is 13 residues. Trimming shortened V by 7 bases and J by 2 bases, and 10 bases separated the two germline ends. Germline lookup yields CDR1 MNHEY and CDR2 SVGAGI. The CDR3 region has the DNA TGTGCCAGCATCAAGCTCCTCACAGATACGCAGTATTTT. It encodes CASIKLLTDTQYF.

This chain links TRBV5-6 with TRBJ1-1; D gene uncertain. The CDR3 loop spans 15 amino acids. Germline V gene data show CDR1 as SGHDT and CDR2 as YYEEEE. V was trimmed by 3 bases and J by 1 base, leaving 13 bases between them. CDR3 in DNA: TGTGCCAGCAGCTCGAGGCGTCCGGAGAACACTGAAGCTTTCTTT. It codes for CASSSRRPENTEAFF.

The V and J genes are TRBV6-1 and TRBJ1-1; D not certain. CDR1 MNHNS and CDR2 SASEGT come from the germline V gene. This CDR3 is built from 17 residues. The V end was cut by 3 bases, the J end by 1 base, with 18 bases between. The CDR3: CASSDAGPPTWNTEAFF. For the CDR3, the DNA is TGTGCCAGCAGTGATGCGGGTCCCCCCACCTGGAACACTGAAGCTTTCTTT.

The chain employs TRBV6-5 and TRBJ2-3, with a possible D match to TRBD1 (6 bases). Germline V gene sequence: CDR1 MNHEY, CDR2 SVGAGI. The germline V and J ends were trimmed by 4 bases and 4 bases, with 12 bases remaining between them. The CDR3 sequence is 14 residues long. Here the CDR3 DNA reads TGTGCCAGCAGTTTACAGGGTGGGGCAGATACGCAGTATTTT. It codes for CASSLQGGADTQYF.

This clone was detected once. The CDR3 DNA is TGTGCCAGCTCACCCCTAAGGACAGGATCAGATACGCAGTATTTT. This translates into CASSPLRTGSDTQYF. V gene TRBV18 combines with J gene TRBJ2-3; 7 nucleotides line up with TRBD1. CDR1 and CDR2 (germline): KGHSH, LQKENI. Unmatched junction bases numbered 7, after V lost 3 bases and J lost 4 bases. The CDR3 extends over 15 amino acids. Drawing the rest from reference TRBV18 and TRBJ2-3, the complete variable domain is NAGVMQNPRHLVRRRGQEARLRCSPMKGHSHVYWYRQLPEEGLKFMVYLQKENIIDESGMPKERFSAEFPKEGPSILRIQQVVRGDSAAYFCASSPLRTGSDTQYFGPGTRLTVL.

This rearrangement joins TRBV5-1 to TRBJ2-1; 11 bases are shared with TRBD2. CDR1 and CDR2 from the germline V gene are SGHRS and YFSETQ. CDR3 length: 16 residues. J gave up 5 bases and V 1 base, and 5 bases lay outside the gene matches. The DNA of the CDR3 is TGCGCCAGCAGCTTGAGGGTAGCGGGAGGGGACAATGAGCAGTTCTTC. This encodes CASSLRVAGGDNEQFF.

As for this clone: Other DNA sequences from this sample encode an identical CDR3 as well. The CDR3, as DNA: TGTGCCAGCAGCTGGGGACAGAACACTGAAGCTTTCTTT. This gives the protein CASSWGQNTEAFF. This chain connects TRBV6-5 to TRBJ1-1; tentative D call: TRBD1 (6 bases). This CDR3 contains 13 residues. Germline V gene lookup returns CDR1 MNHEY and CDR2 SVGAGI. V was cut by 6 bases and J by 1 base, with 9 bases left in between.

The gene calls are TRBV4-2 and TRBJ1-3; D gene ambiguous. This CDR3 comprises 18 residues. Germline-derived CDR1 and CDR2 are LGHNA and YNFKEQ. V was clipped by 0 bases and J by 0 bases, with 15 bases between them. CDR3 nucleotide sequence: TGTGCCAGCAGCCAAGAGTGGAACAGTCCATTCTCTGGAAACACCATATATTTT. This gives the protein CASSQEWNSPFSGNTIYF.

The chain joins TRBV19 to TRBJ1-1; D is uncertain. The germline V and J ends were trimmed by 3 bases and 3 bases, with 20 bases remaining between them. The CDR3 length is 17 residues. Looked up from germline, CDR1 is LNHDA and CDR2 is SQIVND (reference sequence). The CDR3 region has the DNA TGTGCCAGTAGTATCCCCCTTAGTAACGGAGGGTACACTGAAGCTTTCTTT. This encodes CASSIPLSNGGYTEAFF.

The CDR3 DNA reads TGTGCCAGTAGCAATACAGGGAGTGGAAACACCATATATTTT. This gives the protein CASSNTGSGNTIYF. The gene calls are TRBV19 and TRBJ1-3, with D maybe TRBD1 (6 bases). The germline V gene encodes CDR1 LNHDA and CDR2 SQIVND (reference sequence). The CDR3 length is 14 residues. Trimming pared 6 bases from V and 3 bases from J, leaving 12 bases between. Complete variable domain (other parts from reference TRBV19 and TRBJ1-3): DGGITQSPKYLFRKEGQNVTLSCEQNLNHDAMYWYRQDPGQGLRLIYYSQIVNDFQKGDIAEGYSVSREKKESFPLTVTSAQKNPTAFYLCASSNTGSGNTIYFGEGSWLTVV.

The J gene is TRBJ2-2, the V gene TRBV9, with 12 bases lining up with TRBD1. The germline CDR1 and CDR2 sequences are SGDLS and YYNGEE. V shed 2 bases, J shed 6 bases, and the junction held 2 bases outside the gene matches. This CDR3 has 15 amino acids. CDR3 nucleotides: TGTGCCAGCAGCGTGGGACAGGGGGCCCCCGGGGAGCTGTTTTTT. Translated, it gives CASSVGQGAPGELFF.

This clone was seen more than once but under ten times. The J gene is TRBJ1-1, the V gene TRBV10-3, with 7 bases identical to TRBD1. The V segment lost 2 bases and the J segment 1 base; nucleotides outside the gene matches: 4. CDR3 size: 15 residues. The V gene's germline CDR1 is ENHRY and CDR2 SYGVKD. The CDR3, as DNA: TGTGCCATCAGTGAGCGGACAGGTGGGAACACTGAAGCTTTCTTT. Protein product: CAISERTGGNTEAFF.

This chain links TRBV11-3 with TRBJ2-1; 15 bases are shared with TRBD2. The V and J ends lost 5 bases and 1 base, in that order; junction bases with no gene match: 6. Germline CDR1 SGHNT, CDR2 YENEEA. The CDR3 totals 18 residues. CDR3 sequence reads: CASSPGLAGGGSYNEQFF. The CDR3 DNA sequence: TGTGCCAGCAGCCCGGGACTAGCGGGAGGAGGGTCCTACAATGAGCAGTTCTTC.

The rearrangement links TRBV11-2 to TRBJ2-5; 11 bases are shared with TRBD2. The CDR3 runs 15 residues. Germline CDR1 and CDR2: SGHAT and FQNNGV. Trimming cost V 4 bases and J 2 bases; bases outside gene matches: 3. The CDR3, as DNA: TGTGCCAGCAGCTCATTAGCGGGAGGGCAAGAGACCCAGTACTTC. Amino acid sequence: CASSSLAGGQETQYF.

This rearrangement joins TRBV27 to TRBJ2-5; 11 nucleotides match TRBD2. Germline V gene lookup returns CDR1 MNHEY and CDR2 SMNVEV (reference sequence). The CDR3 consists of 15 residues. Losses at the gene ends were 6 bases for V and 4 bases for J; bases not matched to a gene: 7. CDR3 in amino acids: CASRSSGRSRETQYF. CDR3 coding DNA: TGTGCCAGCAGGTCTAGCGGGAGGAGTAGAGAGACCCAGTACTTC.

The chain links TRBV24-1 to TRBJ1-5, with 9 bases fitting TRBD1. Germline V lookup: CDR1 KGHDR, CDR2 SFDVKD. Trimming removed 3 bases from V and 7 bases from J; junction bases left unmatched: 3. The CDR3 spans 14 residues. CDR3 region: CATSDRDRDQPQHF. CDR3 sequence (DNA): TGTGCCACCAGTGATCGGGACAGGGACCAGCCCCAGCATTTT.